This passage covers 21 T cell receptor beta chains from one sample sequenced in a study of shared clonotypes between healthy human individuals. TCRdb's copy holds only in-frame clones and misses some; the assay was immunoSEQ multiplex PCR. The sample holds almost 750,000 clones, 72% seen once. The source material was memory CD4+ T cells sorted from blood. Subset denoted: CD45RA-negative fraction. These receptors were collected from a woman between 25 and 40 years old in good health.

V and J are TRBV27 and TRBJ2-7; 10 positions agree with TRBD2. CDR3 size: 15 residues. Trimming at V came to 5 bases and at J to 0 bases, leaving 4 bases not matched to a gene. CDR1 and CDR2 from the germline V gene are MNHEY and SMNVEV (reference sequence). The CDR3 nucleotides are TGTGCCAGCAGTCCTATAGCGGGAGGCTCCTACGAGCAGTACTTC. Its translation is CASSPIAGGSYEQYF.

CDR3 sequence reads: CASKLDSGTDTQYF. CDR3 in DNA: TGTGCCAGCAAGCTTGATAGCGGCACAGATACGCAGTATTTT. The V and J genes are TRBV7-9 and TRBJ2-3; possible D gene TRBD2, 5 bases. CDR3 length: 14 residues. V lost 7 bases to trimming and J lost 1 base, with 12 bases between them. Germline V gives CDR1 SEHNR, CDR2 FQNEAQ (reference sequence).

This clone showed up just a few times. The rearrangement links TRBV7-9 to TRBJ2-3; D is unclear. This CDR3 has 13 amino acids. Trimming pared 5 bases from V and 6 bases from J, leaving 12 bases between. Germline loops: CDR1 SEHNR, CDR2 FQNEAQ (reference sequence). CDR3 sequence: CASSDRVTDTQYF. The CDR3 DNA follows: TGTGCCAGCAGCGATCGGGTCACTGATACGCAGTATTTT.

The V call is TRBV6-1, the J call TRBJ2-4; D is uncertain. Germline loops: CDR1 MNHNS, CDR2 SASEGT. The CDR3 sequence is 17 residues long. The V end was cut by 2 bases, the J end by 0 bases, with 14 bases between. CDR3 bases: TGTGCCAGCAGTGAAAAGGTCACAGATCTAGCCAAAAACATTCAGTACTTC. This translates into CASSEKVTDLAKNIQYF.

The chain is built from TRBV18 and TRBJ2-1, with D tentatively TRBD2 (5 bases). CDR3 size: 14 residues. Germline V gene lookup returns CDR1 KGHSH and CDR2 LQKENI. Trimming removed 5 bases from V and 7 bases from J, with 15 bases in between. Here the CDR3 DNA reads TGTGCCAGCTCATTCGACCGGACTCAGAATGAGCAGTTCTTC. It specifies CASSFDRTQNEQFF.

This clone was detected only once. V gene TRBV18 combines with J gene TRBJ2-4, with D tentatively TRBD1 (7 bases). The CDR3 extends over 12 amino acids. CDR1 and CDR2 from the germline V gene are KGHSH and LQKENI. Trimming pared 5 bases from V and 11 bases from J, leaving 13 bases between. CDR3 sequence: CASSADREVQYF. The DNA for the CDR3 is TGTGCCAGCTCAGCCGACAGGGAGGTTCAGTACTTC.

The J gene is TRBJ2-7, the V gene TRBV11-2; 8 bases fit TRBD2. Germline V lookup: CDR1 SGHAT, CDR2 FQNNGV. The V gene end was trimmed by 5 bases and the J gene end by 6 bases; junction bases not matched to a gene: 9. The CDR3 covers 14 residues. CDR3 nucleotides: TGTGCCAGCAGCCCTTGGGAGCGGGAGCCCGAGCAGTACTTC. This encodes CASSPWEREPEQYF.

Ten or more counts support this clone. Written as DNA, the CDR3 is TGTGCCAGCAGCCGCCCAGGGGCTGGGGCCAACGTCCTGACTTTC. It specifies CASSRPGAGANVLTF. J is TRBJ2-6 and V is TRBV11-2; maybe TRBD1 (6 bases). CDR3 length: 15 residues. Germline V gives CDR1 SGHAT, CDR2 FQNNGV. The V gene lost 5 bases and the J gene lost 2 bases, with 10 bases spanning the gap.

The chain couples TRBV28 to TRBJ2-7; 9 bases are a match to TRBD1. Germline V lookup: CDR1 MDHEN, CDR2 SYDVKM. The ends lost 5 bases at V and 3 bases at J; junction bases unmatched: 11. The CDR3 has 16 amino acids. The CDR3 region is CASSPGSGTGNYEQYF. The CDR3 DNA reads TGTGCCAGCAGTCCAGGGTCCGGGACAGGGAACTACGAGCAGTACTTC.

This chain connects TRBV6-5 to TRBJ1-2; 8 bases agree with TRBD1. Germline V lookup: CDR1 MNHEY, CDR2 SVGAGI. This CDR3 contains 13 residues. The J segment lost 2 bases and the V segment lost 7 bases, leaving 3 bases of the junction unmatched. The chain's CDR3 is CASKRTGNYGYTF. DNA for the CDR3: TGTGCCAGCAAGAGGACAGGGAACTATGGCTACACCTTC.

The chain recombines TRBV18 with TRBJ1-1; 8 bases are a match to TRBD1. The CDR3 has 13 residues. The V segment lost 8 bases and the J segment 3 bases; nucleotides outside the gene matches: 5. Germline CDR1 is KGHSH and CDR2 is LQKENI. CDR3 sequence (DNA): TGTGCCAGCGGGCAGGGGGCTGACACTGAAGCTTTCTTT. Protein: CASGQGADTEAFF.

This CDR3 is CASSYTGQGGEAFF. In DNA, the CDR3 is TGTGCCAGCAGTTACACGGGACAGGGAGGAGAAGCTTTCTTT. This chain connects TRBV6-6 to TRBJ1-1; 9 bases are shared with TRBD1. The CDR3 sequence is 14 residues long. Germline values: CDR1 MNHNY, CDR2 SVGAGI (reference sequence). V was clipped by 2 bases and J by 8 bases; unmatched bases: 6.

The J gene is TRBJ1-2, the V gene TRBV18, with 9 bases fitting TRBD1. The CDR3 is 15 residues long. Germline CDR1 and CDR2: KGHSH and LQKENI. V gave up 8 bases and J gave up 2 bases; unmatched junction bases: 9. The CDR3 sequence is CASRTGTGINYGYTF. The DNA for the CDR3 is TGTGCCAGCCGAACCGGGACAGGGATCAACTATGGCTACACCTTC.

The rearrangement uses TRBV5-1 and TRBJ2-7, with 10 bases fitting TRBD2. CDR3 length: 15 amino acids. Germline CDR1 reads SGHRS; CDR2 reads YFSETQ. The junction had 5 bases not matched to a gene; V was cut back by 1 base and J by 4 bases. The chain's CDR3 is CASSLSSGGGYEQYF. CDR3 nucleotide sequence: TGCGCCAGCAGCTTGTCTAGCGGGGGAGGGTACGAGCAGTACTTC.

The CDR3 region is CASHGPNFSGNTIYF. In DNA form, the CDR3 reads TGTGCCAGCCATGGGCCCAATTTTTCTGGAAACACCATATATTTT. The chain employs TRBV5-4 and TRBJ1-3; D uncertain. Germline loops: CDR1 SGHNT, CDR2 YYREEE (reference sequence). Between the trimmed V and J ends, which lost 7 bases and 1 base, there was a span of 15 bases. CDR3 length: 15 amino acids.

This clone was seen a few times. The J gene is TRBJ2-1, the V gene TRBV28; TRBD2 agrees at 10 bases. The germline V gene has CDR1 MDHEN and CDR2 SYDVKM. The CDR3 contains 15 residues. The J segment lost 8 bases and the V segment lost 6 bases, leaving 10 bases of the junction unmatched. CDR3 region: CASRIALAGAHEQFF. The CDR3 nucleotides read TGTGCCAGCAGAATTGCCCTAGCGGGAGCTCATGAGCAGTTCTTC.

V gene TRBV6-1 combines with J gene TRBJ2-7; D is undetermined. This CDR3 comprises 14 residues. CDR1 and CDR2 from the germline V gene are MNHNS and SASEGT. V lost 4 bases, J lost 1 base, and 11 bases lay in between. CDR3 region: CASSAWVGSYEQYF. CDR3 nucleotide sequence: TGTGCCAGCAGTGCGTGGGTAGGATCCTACGAGCAGTACTTC.

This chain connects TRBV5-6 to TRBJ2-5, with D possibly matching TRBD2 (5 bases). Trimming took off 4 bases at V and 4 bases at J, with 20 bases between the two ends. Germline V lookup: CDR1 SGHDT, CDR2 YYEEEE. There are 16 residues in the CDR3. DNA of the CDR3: TGTGCCAGCAGCCCCCCCCCTAGCTCTAAGAGAGAGACCCAGTACTTC. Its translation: CASSPPPSSKRETQYF.

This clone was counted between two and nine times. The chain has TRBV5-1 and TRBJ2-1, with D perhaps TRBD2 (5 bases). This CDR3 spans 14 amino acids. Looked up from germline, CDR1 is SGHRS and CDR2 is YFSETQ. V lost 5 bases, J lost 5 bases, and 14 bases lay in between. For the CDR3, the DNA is TGCGCCAGCAGGGGTTACGGGGTTAACAATGAGCAGTTCTTC. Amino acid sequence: CASRGYGVNNEQFF.

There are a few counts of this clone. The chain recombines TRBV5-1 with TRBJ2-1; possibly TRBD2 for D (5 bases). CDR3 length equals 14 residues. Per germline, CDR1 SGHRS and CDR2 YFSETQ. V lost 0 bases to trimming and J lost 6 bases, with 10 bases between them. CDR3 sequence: CASSLVLRGNEQFF. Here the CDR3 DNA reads TGCGCCAGCAGCTTGGTGCTCCGGGGCAATGAGCAGTTCTTC.

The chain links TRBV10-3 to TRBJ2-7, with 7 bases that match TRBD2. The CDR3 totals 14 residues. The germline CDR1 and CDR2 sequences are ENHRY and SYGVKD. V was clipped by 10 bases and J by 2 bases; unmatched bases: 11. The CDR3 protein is CATNGGSTAYEQYF. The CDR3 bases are TGTGCCACCAACGGCGGGAGTACGGCCTACGAGCAGTACTTC.